These 13 T cell receptor beta chains share one sample of origin, sequenced in a study of identical twins. TCRdb re-called the 5' RACE reads through MiXCR, storing one row per CDR3 protein. The table has 1.5 million to 2 million distinct CDR3 sequences, 32% seen once; the top ten hold about 0.25%. Sequencing was done on a sample of cord blood. The receptors come from a newborn girl in good health.

The genes are TRBV27 and TRBJ2-3; the D gene is possibly TRBD2 (5 bases). V shed 5 bases and J shed 2 bases, with 14 bases lying between them. The V gene's germline CDR1 is MNHEY and CDR2 SMNVEV (reference sequence). CDR3 length: 15 amino acids. The CDR3 region is CASSRGKLTTDTQYF. The CDR3 region has the DNA TGTGCCAGCAGTAGAGGGAAGCTAACCACAGATACGCAGTATTTT.

This clonotype was observed a few times. This sequence joins TRBV5-1 and TRBJ2-5; no clear D. Germline CDR1 is SGHRS and CDR2 is YFSETQ. The CDR3 extends over 12 amino acids. V dropped 4 bases and J dropped 3 bases, with 7 bases sitting between them. This CDR3 reads CASSTNEETQYF. CDR3 in DNA: TGCGCCAGCAGCACCAACGAAGAGACCCAGTACTTC.

The table lists this clonotype with a few counts. The chain is built from TRBV25-1 and TRBJ1-5; TRBD1 aligns across 8 bases. The V and J ends lost 6 bases and 4 bases, in that order; junction bases with no gene match: 5. Per germline, CDR1 MGHDK and CDR2 SYGVNS. This CDR3 comprises 14 residues. CDR3: CASRMTGANQPQHF. CDR3 DNA sequence: TGTGCCAGCAGGATGACAGGGGCGAATCAGCCCCAGCATTTT.

This clonotype was observed a handful of times. V usage is TRBV4-2 and J usage is TRBJ2-1; D possibly corresponds to TRBD2 (5 bases). This CDR3 is 18 amino acids long. V dropped 1 base and J dropped 4 bases, with 20 bases sitting between them. Germline assignment: CDR1 LGHNA and CDR2 YNFKEQ. CDR3 region: CASSQVMASSAGYNEQFF. Here the CDR3 DNA reads TGTGCCAGCAGCCAAGTCATGGCTAGCAGTGCGGGTTACAATGAGCAGTTCTTC.

The chain carries TRBV2 and TRBJ1-2; unclear D gene. V was cut by 1 base and J by 4 bases, with 10 bases left in between. Germline CDR1 and CDR2: SNHLY and FYNNEI. CDR3 length: 14 amino acids. As DNA, the CDR3 is TGTGCCAGCAGTGAAGGGAGCGGGTTCTATGGCTACACCTTC. Translated: CASSEGSGFYGYTF.

The chain combines TRBV10-3 with TRBJ1-1, with D uncertain. V lost 0 bases and J 3 bases, leaving 8 bases between the germline ends. Germline CDR1 ENHRY, CDR2 SYGVKD. The CDR3 runs 14 residues. CDR3 bases: TGTGCCATCAGTGAGTCGGTGGGGTACACTGAAGCTTTCTTT. Translating gives CAISESVGYTEAFF.

The chain employs TRBV2 and TRBJ1-2; weak D call: TRBD1 (5 bases). V was shortened by 10 bases and J by 2 bases, with 26 bases between the two germline ends. The CDR3 contains 17 residues. Germline V gives CDR1 SNHLY, CDR2 FYNNEI. As DNA, the CDR3 is TGTGCCACCATTGACCGGGCCAGTTTGGGGCCCAACTATGGCTACACCTTC. This codes for CATIDRASLGPNYGYTF. The whole variable domain, filled in from reference TRBV2 and TRBJ1-2, reads EPEVTQTPSHQVTQMGQEVILRCVPISNHLYFYWYRQILGQKVEFLVSFYNNEISEKSEIFDDQFSVERPDGSNFTLKIRSTKLEDSAMYFCATIDRASLGPNYGYTFGSGTRLTVV.

The genes are TRBV20-1 and TRBJ2-2; 9 bases are a match to TRBD2. V lost 4 bases to trimming and J lost 0 bases; unmatched junction nucleotides: 12. Germline V gene lookup returns CDR1 DFQATT and CDR2 SNEGSKA (reference sequence). The CDR3 consists of 18 residues. The CDR3 nucleotides read TGCAGTGCTATGTGGTCTAGCGGGGATCTCCCGAACACCGGGGAGCTGTTTTTT. It encodes CSAMWSSGDLPNTGELFF.

This clonotype was counted a single time. The chain combines TRBV27 with TRBJ2-4; perhaps TRBD1 as D (7 bases). The J call could be wrong; TRBJ2-7 is a better fit for the DNA end. This CDR3 region has 17 residues. From germline, CDR1 is MNHEY and CDR2 SMNVEV (reference sequence). The CDR3 sequence is CASSLRGDSLPRNEQYF. CDR3 sequence (DNA): TGTGCCAGCAGTTTAAGGGGGGACAGCCTCCCCAGGAACGAGCAGTACTTC.

The genes are TRBV6-1 and TRBJ2-7; 10 bases are shared with TRBD1. CDR1 and CDR2 (germline): MNHNS, SASEGT. The CDR3 covers 14 residues. V dropped 7 bases and J dropped 5; count of bases not matched to a gene: 8. CDR3 loop: CASKPGQGRDEQYF. As DNA, the CDR3 is TGTGCCAGCAAGCCGGGACAGGGGAGGGACGAGCAGTACTTC.

The chain carries TRBV20-1 and TRBJ1-6; TRBD1 matches at 10 bases. There are 16 residues in the CDR3. Trimming removed 1 base from V and 5 bases from J; junction bases left unmatched: 5. The germline V gene has CDR1 DFQATT and CDR2 SNEGSKA (reference sequence). CDR3 in DNA: TGCAGTGCTAGAGCTGGGGACAGGGGCCATAATTCACCCCTCCACTTT. Its protein is CSARAGDRGHNSPLHF.

This clonotype was picked up a small number of times. The chain has TRBV7-2 and TRBJ2-5; D is unresolved. CDR1 is SGHTA, CDR2 FQGNSA, per germline. Trimming left V 0 bases short and J 5 bases short, with 13 bases between. This CDR3 region has 15 residues. The CDR3 is CASSLAPSRLETQYF. The DNA for the CDR3 is TGTGCCAGCAGCTTAGCCCCTAGTCGGCTGGAGACCCAGTACTTC.

The rearrangement links TRBV10-2 to TRBJ1-1, with 8 bases lining up with TRBD1. CDR3 length: 14 residues. Germline CDR1 reads WSHSY; CDR2 reads SAAADI. The ends lost 6 bases at V and 3 bases at J; junction bases unmatched: 6. CDR3 loop: CASRGQGKDTEAFF. The CDR3 nucleotides are TGCGCCAGCAGAGGACAGGGAAAGGACACTGAAGCTTTCTTT.